The rows below give T cell receptor beta chains drawn from one sample of a study of early T cells in non-severe SARS-CoV-2 infection. A single record per CDR3 protein comes from TCRdb applying MiXCR to the 5' RACE reads. The sample shows 120,000 or so distinct CDR3 sequences, roughly 12% of them seen only once. This sample comprised whole blood, obtained at baseline. The source is an adult who was a healthcare worker with PCR-confirmed SARS-CoV-2 infection or an uninfected control (not recorded which). Both conserved end residues are part of each CDR3. A D gene is named only where the DNA matches it firmly. Clone sizes are given selectively: once, few, many, or a class where the clone is expanded.

v_call	j_call	clone_size	d_call	cdr3_aa	cdr3_nt
TRBV2	TRBJ2-4	.	TRBD2	CASNGLAGAKNIQYF	TGTGCCAGCAACGGACTAGCGGGGGCCAAAAACATTCAGTACTTC
TRBV6-1	TRBJ1-1	few	TRBD1	CASSAGGGGNTEAFF	TGTGCCAGCAGTGCAGGGGGCGGCGGGAACACTGAAGCTTTCTTT
TRBV6-5	TRBJ1-2	few	.	CASSYSGGYPYGYTF	TGTGCCAGCAGTTACTCAGGGGGGTATCCCTATGGCTACACCTTC
TRBV6-1	TRBJ2-7	many	.	CASSEVLSGEQYF	TGTGCCAGCAGTGAAGTACTATCGGGGGAGCAGTACTTC
TRBV5-1	TRBJ2-7	many	.	CASGDEQYF	TGCGCCAGCGGGGACGAGCAGTACTTC
TRBV28	TRBJ2-6	few	TRBD1	CASSKNRGTGANVLTF	TGTGCCAGCAGTAAAAACAGGGGTACTGGGGCCAACGTCCTGACTTTC
TRBV6-6	TRBJ1-2	many	.	CASINRARDNYGYTF	TGTGCCAGCATAAACCGGGCGCGGGATAACTATGGCTACACCTTC
TRBV29-1	TRBJ2-7	.	.	CSVEGSSYEQYF	TGCAGCGTTGAGGGCAGCTCCTACGAGCAGTACTTC
TRBV14	TRBJ2-7	many	.	CASSQRTEQYF	TGTGCCAGCAGCCAGAGGACCGAGCAGTACTTC
TRBV12-3/TRBV12-4	TRBJ2-2	.	TRBD1	CASRRGTGDAGELFF	TGTGCCAGCAGGCGCGGGACAGGGGATGCCGGGGAGCTGTTTTTT
TRBV27	TRBJ2-6	many	.	CASKKGSGANVLTF	TGTGCCAGCAAAAAGGGTTCTGGGGCCAACGTCCTGACTTTC
TRBV29-1	TRBJ2-3	.	TRBD1	CSVVPSGGPTDTQYF	TGCAGCGTTGTACCCTCAGGGGGCCCCACAGATACGCAGTATTTT
TRBV20-1	TRBJ2-7	few	.	CSASQRYEQYF	TGCAGTGCTAGTCAGCGCTACGAGCAGTACTTC
TRBV10-3	TRBJ1-4	.	.	CAISEGSTNEKLFF	TGTGCCATCAGTGAGGGGTCAACTAATGAAAAACTGTTTTTT
TRBV5-5	TRBJ2-2	few	TRBD1	CASSDRVTGELFF	TGTGCCAGCAGCGACAGGGTCACCGGGGAGCTGTTTTTT
TRBV12-3/TRBV12-4	TRBJ1-1	.	TRBD1	CASSSIGTGRPEAFF	TGTGCCAGCAGTTCGATCGGGACAGGGCGCCCTGAAGCTTTCTTT